The rows below give T cell receptor beta chains drawn from one sample of a study of T cell responses to AZD1222 COVID-19 vaccine. The data were produced by immunoSEQ multiplex PCR, yet TCRdb's version contains in-frame clones alone and is incomplete. The data show about 150,000 clones, about 93% seen once. The source was peripheral blood, collected on day 0 of AZD1222 vaccination. These receptors came from an adult in good health. The CDR3 runs from the conserved cysteine through the conserved F or W. Each record gives: V gene, D gene, J gene, clone size, CDR3 protein, CDR3 DNA. A D gene is named only where the DNA matches it firmly. The size field is filled for only some rows; it gives once, few, many or a size class.

>TRBV7-2|TRBD1|TRBJ2-7|NA
CASSLGGQTLYEQYF
TGTGCCAGCAGCCTAGGGGGACAGACTCTTTACGAGCAGTACTTC
>TRBV7-7|NA|TRBJ2-1|NA
CASSFDIYNEQFF
TGTGCCAGCAGCTTTGACATCTACAATGAGCAGTTCTTC
>TRBV28|NA|TRBJ1-2|NA
CASRRPHGANYGYTF
TGTGCCAGCAGGCGGCCTCACGGGGCTAACTATGGCTACACCTTC
>TRBV30|NA|TRBJ2-3|NA
CAWSPDRTDTQYF
TGTGCCTGGAGTCCGGACCGCACAGATACGCAGTATTTT
>TRBV30|NA|TRBJ1-3|NA
CAWTLPGTHSGNTIYF
TGTGCCTGGACCCTTCCGGGAACCCACTCTGGAAACACCATATATTTT
>TRBV6-1|NA|TRBJ1-2|NA
CASSPTRNYGYTF
TGTGCCAGCAGCCCCACAAGGAACTATGGCTACACCTTC
>TRBV2|NA|TRBJ1-2|few
CASSEAFSRRGYTF
TGTGCCAGCAGTGAAGCTTTCAGCCGGCGTGGCTACACCTTC
>TRBV25-1|TRBD1|TRBJ1-2|NA
CASSEFTGGYYGYTF
TGTGCCAGCAGTGAATTTACAGGGGGATACTATGGCTACACCTTC
>TRBV19|NA|TRBJ1-5|NA
CASSITLGRTNQPQHF
TGTGCCAGTAGTATAACTTTGGGTAGGACGAATCAGCCCCAGCATTTT
>TRBV28|NA|TRBJ1-2|NA
CASSLPRIGGIYGYTF
TGTGCCAGCAGTTTACCCAGGATCGGGGGAATCTATGGCTACACCTTC
>TRBV18|NA|TRBJ1-1|NA
CASSPRRPEAFF
TGTGCCAGCTCACCAAGACGGCCTGAAGCTTTCTTT
>TRBV29-1|NA|TRBJ1-5|NA
CSARAGTQNQPQHF
TGCAGCGCTCGCGCGGGGACACAAAATCAGCCCCAGCATTTT
>TRBV19|TRBD1|TRBJ1-5|once
CASKPGQNQPQHF
TGTGCCAGTAAACCGGGACAGAATCAGCCCCAGCATTTT
>TRBV19|NA|TRBJ2-7|NA
CASSIVGFDEQYF
TGTGCCAGTAGTATAGTGGGGTTCGACGAGCAGTACTTC
>TRBV10-2|TRBD1|TRBJ1-2|NA
CATSWDRAVGYTF
TGCGCCACCTCCTGGGACAGGGCGGTTGGCTACACCTTC
>TRBV19|NA|TRBJ1-4|once
CASSGPGSNEKLFF
TGTGCCAGTAGCGGACCAGGATCTAATGAAAAACTGTTTTTT
>TRBV28|NA|TRBJ1-2|NA
CASSLQGRPLSGYTF
TGTGCCAGCAGTCTCCAGGGGCGACCTCTCTCTGGCTACACCTTC
>TRBV6-5|NA|TRBJ2-7|NA
CASSRRTNRRDEQYF
TGTGCCAGCAGCCGCCGGACTAATAGACGCGACGAGCAGTACTTC
>TRBV30|NA|TRBJ2-7|NA
CAWSVGAGYEQYF
TGTGCCTGGAGTGTAGGGGCCGGGTACGAGCAGTACTTC
>TRBV7-3|TRBD2|TRBJ2-1|NA
CASSLKLAGNNEQFF
TGTGCCAGCAGCTTAAAACTAGCGGGGAACAATGAGCAGTTCTTC
>TRBV2|NA|TRBJ2-1|once
CASMGGIVGNEQFF
TGTGCCAGCATGGGCGGGATAGTTGGCAATGAGCAGTTCTTC
>TRBV7-3|TRBD1|TRBJ2-7|NA
CASSLGDRGYEQYF
TGTGCCAGCAGCTTAGGGGACAGGGGGTACGAGCAGTACTTC
>TRBV5-1|NA|TRBJ2-7|NA
CASSSGLELAEQYF
TGCGCCAGCAGCTCGGGACTGGAGCTCGCCGAGCAGTACTTC
>TRBV5-8|TRBD2|TRBJ2-7|NA
CASTRLGLARPYEQYF
TGTGCCAGCACTCGCCTGGGACTAGCGCGACCCTACGAGCAGTACTTC
>TRBV27|TRBD2|TRBJ2-7|few
CASSAQGLVAFYEQYF
TGTGCCAGCAGTGCTCAGGGACTAGTGGCCTTCTACGAGCAGTACTTC
>TRBV10-3|TRBD1|TRBJ1-1|NA
CASQRPGTGREAFF
TGTGCCTCTCAAAGACCCGGGACAGGCCGTGAAGCTTTCTTT
>TRBV1|NA|TRBJ1-3|NA
CTSSRGTIYF
TGCACCAGCAGCCGGGGGACCATATATTTT
>TRBV5-4|NA|TRBJ1-1|NA
CASSSPPGQNTEAFF
TGTGCCAGCAGCTCGCCCCCGGGACAGAACACTGAAGCTTTCTTT
>TRBV20-1|NA|TRBJ1-1|NA
CSARGLTEAFF
TGCAGTGCTAGGGGCCTCACTGAAGCTTTCTTT
>TRBV19|TRBD2|TRBJ2-2|once
CASNPLAGANTGELFF
TGTGCCAGTAACCCTCTAGCGGGGGCGAACACCGGGGAGCTGTTTTTT
>TRBV5-1|TRBD1|TRBJ1-3|once
CASSLNRGTRNTIYF
TGCGCCAGCAGCTTGAACAGGGGGACAAGGAACACCATATATTTT
>TRBV3-1/TRBV3-2|NA|TRBJ1-2|NA
CASSQATGNNYGYTF
TGTGCCAGCAGCCAAGCGACGGGTAATAACTATGGCTACACCTTC
>TRBV15|TRBD2|TRBJ2-5|NA
CATSTPEGLAEETQYF
TGTGCCACCAGCACACCCGAAGGACTAGCGGAGGAGACCCAGTACTTC
>TRBV30|NA|TRBJ2-1|NA
CACSDGTQFF
TGTGCCTGTTCAGACGGGACGCAGTTCTTC
>TRBV6-4|NA|TRBJ1-6|NA
CASSEEVDYNSPLHF
TGTGCCAGCAGTGAAGAAGTAGATTATAATTCACCCCTCCACTTT
>TRBV7-6|NA|TRBJ2-1|NA
CASSSPGPTIWEQFF
TGTGCCAGCAGCTCACCGGGACCAACCATTTGGGAGCAGTTCTTC
>TRBV6-5|NA|TRBJ1-2|NA
CASSYDGGGYYGYTF
TGTGCCAGCAGTTACGATGGCGGAGGATACTATGGCTACACCTTC
>TRBV9|NA|TRBJ1-2|once
CASREQGVRGYTF
TGTGCCAGCAGGGAACAGGGAGTACGGGGCTACACCTTC
>TRBV5-1|TRBD1|TRBJ2-7|NA
CASSEGQPYEQYF
TGCGCCAGCAGCGAGGGACAGCCATACGAGCAGTACTTC
>TRBV6-4|TRBD1|TRBJ1-2|NA
CASSPGTVNYGYTF
TGTGCCAGCAGCCCCGGGACAGTTAACTATGGCTACACCTTC